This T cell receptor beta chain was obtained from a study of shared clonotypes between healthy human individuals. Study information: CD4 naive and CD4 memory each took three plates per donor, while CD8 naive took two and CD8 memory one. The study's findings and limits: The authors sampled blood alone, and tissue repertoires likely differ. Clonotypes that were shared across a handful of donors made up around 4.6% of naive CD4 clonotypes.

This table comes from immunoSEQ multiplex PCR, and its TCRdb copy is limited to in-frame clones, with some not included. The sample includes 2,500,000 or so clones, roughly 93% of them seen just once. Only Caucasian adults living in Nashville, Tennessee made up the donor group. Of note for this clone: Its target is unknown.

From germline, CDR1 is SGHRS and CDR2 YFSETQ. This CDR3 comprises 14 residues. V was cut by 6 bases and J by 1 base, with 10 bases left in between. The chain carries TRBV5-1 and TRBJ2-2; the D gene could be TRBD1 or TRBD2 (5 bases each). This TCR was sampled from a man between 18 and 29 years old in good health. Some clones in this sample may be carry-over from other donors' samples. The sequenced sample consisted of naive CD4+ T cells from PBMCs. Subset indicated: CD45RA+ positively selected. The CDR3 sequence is CASTGTGNTGELFF. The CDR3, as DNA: TGCGCCAGCACCGGGACGGGGAACACCGGGGAGCTGTTTTTT. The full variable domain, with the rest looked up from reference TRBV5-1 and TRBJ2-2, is KAGVTQTPRYLIKTRGQQVTLSCSPISGHRSVSWYQQTPGQGLQFLFEYFSETQRNKGNFPGRFSGRQFSNSRSEMNVSTLELGDSALYLCASTGTGNTGELFFGEGSRLTVL.